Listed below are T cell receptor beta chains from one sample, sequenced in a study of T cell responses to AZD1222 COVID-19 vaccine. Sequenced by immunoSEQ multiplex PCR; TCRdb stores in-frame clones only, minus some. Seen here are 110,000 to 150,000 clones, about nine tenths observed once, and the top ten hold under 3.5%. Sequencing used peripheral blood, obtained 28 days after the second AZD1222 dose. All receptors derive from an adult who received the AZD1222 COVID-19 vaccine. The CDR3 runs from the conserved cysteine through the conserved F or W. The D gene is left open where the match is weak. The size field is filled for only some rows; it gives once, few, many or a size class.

TGTGCCAGCAGACAGGGCAGCAATCAGCCCCAGCATTTT	CASRQGSNQPQHF	TRBJ1-5	TRBV28	few	13	NA
TGTGCCAGCAGCTTAGTTCACCCTCCCTCAGGGGCCAACGTCCTGACTTTC	CASSLVHPPSGANVLTF	TRBJ2-6	TRBV7-2	NA	17	NA
TGTGCCAGTAAATTGGGGCCAATTTACGCCGGGGAGCTGTTTTTT	CASKLGPIYAGELFF	TRBJ2-2	TRBV19	NA	15	NA
TGTGCCAGCTCTCGGTCGGGCCTCGGAGAGACCCAGTACTTC	CASSRSGLGETQYF	TRBJ2-5	TRBV5-4	once	14	NA
TGTGCCAGCGAACTAGCGGAGATAAACACCGGGGAGCTGTTTTTT	CASELAEINTGELFF	TRBJ2-2	TRBV7-9	NA	15	TRBD2
TGTGCCAGCAGTGAGACTAGAACGGGCAATGAGCAGTTCTTC	CASSETRTGNEQFF	TRBJ2-1	TRBV2	NA	14	NA
TGCAGTGCTAGAGATCGCGGTCAGTTCTTC	CSARDRGQFF	TRBJ2-1	TRBV20-1	NA	10	NA
TGTGCCAGTAGGGGTAGCGAAAGCTCCTACAATGAGCAGTTCTTC	CASRGSESSYNEQFF	TRBJ2-1	TRBV19	NA	15	NA
TGTGCCAGCAGTCTAGGAGGACCTAGCACAGATACGCAGTATTTT	CASSLGGPSTDTQYF	TRBJ2-3	TRBV27	NA	15	NA
TGTGCCAGCAGTACTAGCGGGAGCAGGACCGGGGAGCTGTTTTTT	CASSTSGSRTGELFF	TRBJ2-2	TRBV14	NA	15	TRBD2
TGTGCCACCAGTGACGGCGGGAGATCCTACAATGAGCAGTTCTTC	CATSDGGRSYNEQFF	TRBJ2-1	TRBV24-1	NA	15	TRBD2
TGTGCCAGCGGGGACAGGGTAGGCAATCAGCCCCAGCATTTT	CASGDRVGNQPQHF	TRBJ1-5	TRBV5-8	NA	14	TRBD1
TGCGCCAGCAGCTACCAAGGGGTGGCTGGAAACACCATATATTTT	CASSYQGVAGNTIYF	TRBJ1-3	TRBV5-1	NA	15	NA
TGTGCCAGCAGTTTATACCAAGTGACTAGCGGGACCGTCAATGAGCAGTTCTTC	CASSLYQVTSGTVNEQFF	TRBJ2-1	TRBV28	once	18	TRBD2
TGCGCCAGCAGCCTAACTAGCTACGAGCAGTACTTC	CASSLTSYEQYF	TRBJ2-7	TRBV5-1	NA	12	NA
TGTGCCAGCAGCTTAGTTCCAGGGAAGGGCGAGCAGTACTTC	CASSLVPGKGEQYF	TRBJ2-7	TRBV11-2	NA	14	NA
TGTGCCAGTAGTTTGGGGACGAACTATGGCTACACCTTC	CASSLGTNYGYTF	TRBJ1-2	TRBV19	NA	13	NA
TGTGCCAGCAGTCCTCGAGGTTCGAACACCGGGGAGCTGTTTTTT	CASSPRGSNTGELFF	TRBJ2-2	TRBV28	NA	15	NA
TGTGCCAGCAGCTTAGGCCGGGCAGGGGGATACAATGAGCAGTTCTTC	CASSLGRAGGYNEQFF	TRBJ2-1	TRBV11-2	NA	16	TRBD1
TGTGCCAGCAGTGCGGACAGGGGGCGCAGCACTGAAGCTTTCTTT	CASSADRGRSTEAFF	TRBJ1-1	TRBV27	NA	15	TRBD1
TGTGCCAGCAGCGTTGATGTGGGAGGGCCCTACGAGCAGTACTTC	CASSVDVGGPYEQYF	TRBJ2-7	TRBV9	NA	15	TRBD2
TGTGCCAGCAGTCCTGCACAGGGGGGAGGCTATGGCTACACCTTC	CASSPAQGGGYGYTF	TRBJ1-2	TRBV27	NA	15	TRBD1
TGTGCCAGTAGTCTTACTACAGGAAGGATTGCGGGAGGCTACAATGAGCAGTTCTTC	CASSLTTGRIAGGYNEQFF	TRBJ2-1	TRBV19	few	19	TRBD2
TGTGCCAGCAGCCCCGGGGCCCCGAATCAGCCCCAGCATTTT	CASSPGAPNQPQHF	TRBJ1-5	TRBV9	NA	14	NA
TGTGCCAGCAGGCCCTCGGCCGGCACTGAAGCTTTCTTT	CASRPSAGTEAFF	TRBJ1-1	TRBV11-2	NA	13	NA
TGTGCCAGCAGCAAACCCGGTGCGTTCGTTGGTCCCCTCCACTTT	CASSKPGAFVGPLHF	TRBJ1-6	TRBV3-1/TRBV3-2	NA	15	NA
TGCAGCGTTGGCGGCTTCCAAGAGACCCAGTACTTC	CSVGGFQETQYF	TRBJ2-5	TRBV29-1	NA	12	NA
TGTGCCAGCAGCCCGACAGTCTATGGCTACACCTTC	CASSPTVYGYTF	TRBJ1-2	TRBV7-2	NA	12	NA
TGTGCCAGCTCACCACGCGGGGCGAATGGAAACACCATATATTTT	CASSPRGANGNTIYF	TRBJ1-3	TRBV18	NA	15	NA
TGTGCCAGCAGCAAGGGACAGGGGGCAAACGAAAAACTGTTTTTT	CASSKGQGANEKLFF	TRBJ1-4	TRBV7-9	few	15	TRBD1
TGTGCCAGCAGCTCCCGGGCGGGGAATTATGGCTACACCTTC	CASSSRAGNYGYTF	TRBJ1-2	TRBV11-1	NA	14	NA
TGTGCCAGCTCACCAGACTTGGAAGAGACCCAGTACTTC	CASSPDLEETQYF	TRBJ2-5	TRBV18	NA	13	NA
TGCGCCAGCAGCTCGTCCGGGACAGGGGGTAAGTTTAAGGGCGGTGAGCAGTTCTTC	CASSSSGTGGKFKGGEQFF	TRBJ2-1	TRBV5-1	NA	19	TRBD1
TGCGCCAGCAGCCAACCTTGGGGGGACAGTGACACTGAAGCTTTCTTT	CASSQPWGDSDTEAFF	TRBJ1-1	TRBV4-1	once	16	TRBD1
TGTGCCAGTAGTACTCTAGCGGGAGCCCCAAATACGCAGTATTTT	CASSTLAGAPNTQYF	TRBJ2-3	TRBV19	once	15	TRBD2
TGTGCCAGTAGGACTAGCGGGAGGGCCGGGGAGCTGTTTTTT	CASRTSGRAGELFF	TRBJ2-2	TRBV19	NA	14	TRBD2
TGTGCCAGCAGCTCAACGGCGGCAGATACGCAGTATTTT	CASSSTAADTQYF	TRBJ2-3	TRBV11-3	NA	13	NA
TGCGCCAGCAGCCGGGATGGGACTGAAGCTTTCTTT	CASSRDGTEAFF	TRBJ1-1	TRBV4-1	NA	12	NA
TGCGCCAGCAGCTGGGGGGTCCTTAACTATGGCTACACCTTC	CASSWGVLNYGYTF	TRBJ1-2	TRBV5-1	once	14	NA
TGTGCCAGCAGCCAACAGGGTTTATATGAAAAACTGTTTTTT	CASSQQGLYEKLFF	TRBJ1-4	TRBV28	NA	14	NA
TGTGCCAGCAGTTCCACAGGGAACTCCTACGAGCAGTACTTC	CASSSTGNSYEQYF	TRBJ2-7	TRBV27	NA	14	NA
TGTGCCAGCAGCCGATACAGGGGAACTAATGAAAAACTGTTTTTT	CASSRYRGTNEKLFF	TRBJ1-4	TRBV3-1/TRBV3-2	NA	15	TRBD1
TGCAGCGTTGAAGATGATACGGAATGGGCTGAAGCTTTCTTT	CSVEDDTEWAEAFF	TRBJ1-1	TRBV29-1	NA	14	NA
TGCGCCAGCAGCCAAGAGGGGGTTCAGGTGGGCAAAAACATTCAGTACTTC	CASSQEGVQVGKNIQYF	TRBJ2-4	TRBV4-3	NA	17	NA
TGTGCCAGCAGCTCCCAGGGGTATGGCTACACCTTC	CASSSQGYGYTF	TRBJ1-2	TRBV7-2	NA	12	NA
TGTGCCACCAGCAGAGAACGGGGCCTAAACACTGAAGCTTTCTTT	CATSRERGLNTEAFF	TRBJ1-1	TRBV15	NA	15	NA
TGTGCCAGCAGACCGGGAAACCCTCCCACCGAGCAGTACTTC	CASRPGNPPTEQYF	TRBJ2-7	TRBV27	NA	14	NA
TGTGCCAGCAGCTTGGGCGGGAGGGAAGAGACCCAGTACTTC	CASSLGGREETQYF	TRBJ2-5	TRBV5-5	NA	14	TRBD2
TGTGCCATCACGGCCGGGACAGCGGGCACTGAAGCTTTCTTT	CAITAGTAGTEAFF	TRBJ1-1	TRBV2	NA	14	TRBD1
TGCGCCAGCAGCCAAGATCCGGACAAAAGCTCTGGGGCCAACGTCCTGACTTTC	CASSQDPDKSSGANVLTF	TRBJ2-6	TRBV4-3	once	18	NA
TGTGCCAGCAGAAAACCCGGACGAGGGGGTGAGACCCAGTACTTC	CASRKPGRGGETQYF	TRBJ2-5	TRBV3-1/TRBV3-2	NA	15	NA
TGCAGCGTTCCGGGGTTGAACACTGAAGCTTTCTTT	CSVPGLNTEAFF	TRBJ1-1	TRBV29-1	NA	12	NA
TGTGCCAGCAGTTTACCGGAGGTCCACGAGCAGTACTTC	CASSLPEVHEQYF	TRBJ2-7	TRBV28	NA	13	NA
TGTGCCAGCAGTCCCCCCTGGGGGAACACTGAAGCTTTCTTT	CASSPPWGNTEAFF	TRBJ1-1	TRBV6-5	NA	14	NA
TGTGCCAGCAGCTTGACAGGCTCTGGAAACACCATATATTTT	CASSLTGSGNTIYF	TRBJ1-3	TRBV7-2	once	14	NA
TGTGCCATTCGAGGAGGGGGGGATCAGCCCCAGCATTTT	CAIRGGGDQPQHF	TRBJ1-5	TRBV7-9	NA	13	NA
TGTGCCTGGAGTGCGGGACAGGGGAACTACGAGCAGTACTTC	CAWSAGQGNYEQYF	TRBJ2-7	TRBV30	NA	14	TRBD1